This T cell receptor (beta chain) was observed in a study of cytomegalovirus exposure and HLA in healthy donors. Study overall: Both the approximately 130 validation repertoires and the 600 to 750 first-cohort repertoires used the same platform, as reported by a later analysis.

Germline values: CDR1 DFQATT, CDR2 SNEGSKA (reference sequence). The V end lost 4 bases, the J end lost 5 bases, and 6 bases lay between the germline ends. This CDR3 spans 10 amino acids. Profiling relied on immunoSEQ multiplex PCR, and the TCRdb table lists in-frame clones only, not all of them. Of 55,000 to 75,000 clones in the sample, more than 85% were seen once. The sequence was obtained from a woman in her late teens or twenties in good health and CMV-seropositive. The V call is TRBV20-1, the J call TRBJ2-7; D gene ambiguous. The specimen was PBMCs. In DNA, the CDR3 is TGCAGTGCTACGCCGGACGAGCAGTACTTC. Translating it yields CSATPDEQYF.